One and the same sample provided the 2 T cell receptor beta chains below, sequenced in a study of blood T cell repertoires in COVID-19. The assay was immunoSEQ multiplex PCR, and TCRdb's table has in-frame clones only and misses some. The repertoire includes 110,000 or so clones, about 74% of them detected once, and 7.9% sits in the top ten. Sequencing was done on a sample of peripheral blood. These receptors all come from a human donor in a cohort sampled during active COVID-19.

This clone was detected only a few times. The rearrangement links TRBV20-1 to TRBJ1-5, with D maybe TRBD1 (6 bases). From germline, CDR1 is DFQATT and CDR2 SNEGSKA (reference sequence). This CDR3 has 13 amino acids. V was shortened by 3 bases and J by 6 bases, with 12 bases between the two germline ends. The CDR3 region is CSASDRLAQPQHF. CDR3 bases: TGCAGTGCTAGTGACAGGCTCGCTCAGCCCCAGCATTTT.

The count of this clone is one. J is TRBJ2-7 and V is TRBV6-6, with 12 bases matching TRBD2. With V trimmed by 6 bases and J by 2 bases, 5 bases remained unmatched. The CDR3 spans 15 residues. Looked up from germline, CDR1 is MNHNY and CDR2 is SVGAGI (reference sequence). The CDR3 coding sequence is TGTGCCAGCAGCCCTACTAGCGGGAGGCCCTACGAGCAGTACTTC. Residues: CASSPTSGRPYEQYF.